This TCR beta chain was identified in a study of T cells after posttransplantation cyclophosphamide. As concerns this clone: No antigen is known for it.

Broader study findings: Recipient CMV seropositivity and CMV reactivation strongly tracked TRB clonality.

Assay: immunoSEQ multiplex PCR; the TCRdb copy retains only in-frame clones and omits some. The sample carries 20,000 or so clones, roughly 87% recorded once. Treatment was busulfan-fludarabine conditioning, a marrow graft, and cyclophosphamide on days +3 and +4. The V segment lost 2 bases and the J segment 6 bases; nucleotides outside the gene matches: 9. Germline assignment: CDR1 SEHNR and CDR2 FQNEAQ (reference sequence). The CDR3 runs 15 residues. The sequencing used PBMCs, collected after allogeneic stem cell transplant with posttransplant cyclophosphamide. The receptor was derived from a female patient aged 40-49 years who received an allogeneic stem cell transplant from a related donor, was CMV-positive, and had no GVHD. Some T cells may originate from the graft donor. The chain is built from TRBV7-9 and TRBJ2-7; TRBD1 matches at 8 bases. The CDR3 DNA is TGTGCCAGCAGCTTATTTGGACAGGGAAGCCTCGAGCAGTACTTC. Protein product: CASSLFGQGSLEQYF.